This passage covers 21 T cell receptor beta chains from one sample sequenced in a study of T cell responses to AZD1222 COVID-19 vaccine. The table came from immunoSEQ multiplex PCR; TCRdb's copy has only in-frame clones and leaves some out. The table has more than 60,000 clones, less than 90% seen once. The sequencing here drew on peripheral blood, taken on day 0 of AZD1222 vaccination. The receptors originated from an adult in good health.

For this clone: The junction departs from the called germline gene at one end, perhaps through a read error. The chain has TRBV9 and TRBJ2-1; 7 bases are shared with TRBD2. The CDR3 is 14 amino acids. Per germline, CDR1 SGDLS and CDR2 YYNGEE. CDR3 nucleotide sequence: TGTGCCAGCAGCGGGAGGGACTACTACGATGAGCAGTTCTTC. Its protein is CASSGRDYYDEQFF.

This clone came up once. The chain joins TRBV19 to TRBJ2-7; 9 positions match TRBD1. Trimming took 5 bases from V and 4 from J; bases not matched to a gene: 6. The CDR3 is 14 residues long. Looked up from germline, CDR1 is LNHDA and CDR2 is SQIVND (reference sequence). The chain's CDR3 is CASSPGQGRYEQYF. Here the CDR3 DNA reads TGTGCCAGTAGTCCCGGACAGGGGAGGTACGAGCAGTACTTC.

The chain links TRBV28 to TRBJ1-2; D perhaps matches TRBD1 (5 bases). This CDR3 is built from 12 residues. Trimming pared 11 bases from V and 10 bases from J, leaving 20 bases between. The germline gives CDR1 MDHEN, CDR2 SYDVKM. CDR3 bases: TGTGCCGTTAAGGGAGGACATAGTGACTACACCTTC. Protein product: CAVKGGHSDYTF.

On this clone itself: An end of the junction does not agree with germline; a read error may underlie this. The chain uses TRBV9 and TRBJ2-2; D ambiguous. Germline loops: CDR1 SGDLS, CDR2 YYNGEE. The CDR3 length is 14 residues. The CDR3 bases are TGTGCCAGCAGCCCCCGGTCGAACCCCGGGGAGCTGTTTTTT. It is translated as CASSPRSNPGELFF.

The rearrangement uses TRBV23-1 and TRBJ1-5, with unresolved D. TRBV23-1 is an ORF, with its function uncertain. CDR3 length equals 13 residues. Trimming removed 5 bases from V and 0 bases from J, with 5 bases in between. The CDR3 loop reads CASSNYSNQPQHF. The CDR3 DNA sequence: TGCGCCAGCAGTAATTATAGCAATCAGCCCCAGCATTTT.

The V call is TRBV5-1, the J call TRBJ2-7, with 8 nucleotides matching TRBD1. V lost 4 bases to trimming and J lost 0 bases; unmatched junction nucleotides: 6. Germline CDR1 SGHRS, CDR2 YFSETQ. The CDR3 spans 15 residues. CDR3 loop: CASSNGDRISYEQYF. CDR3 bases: TGCGCCAGCAGCAACGGGGACAGGATCTCCTACGAGCAGTACTTC. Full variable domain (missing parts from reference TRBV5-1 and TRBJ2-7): KAGVTQTPRYLIKTRGQQVTLSCSPISGHRSVSWYQQTPGQGLQFLFEYFSETQRNKGNFPGRFSGRQFSNSRSEMNVSTLELGDSALYLCASSNGDRISYEQYFGPGTRLTVT.

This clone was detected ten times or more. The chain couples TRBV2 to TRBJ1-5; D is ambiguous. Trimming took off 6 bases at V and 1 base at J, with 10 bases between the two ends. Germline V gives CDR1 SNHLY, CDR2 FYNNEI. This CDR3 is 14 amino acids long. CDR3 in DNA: TGTGCCAGCAGCTCAGAAACCAGCAATCAGCCCCAGCATTTT. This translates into CASSSETSNQPQHF. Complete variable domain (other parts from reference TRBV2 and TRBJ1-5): EPEVTQTPSHQVTQMGQEVILRCVPISNHLYFYWYRQILGQKVEFLVSFYNNEISEKSEIFDDQFSVERPDGSNFTLKIRSTKLEDSAMYFCASSSETSNQPQHFGDGTRLSIL.

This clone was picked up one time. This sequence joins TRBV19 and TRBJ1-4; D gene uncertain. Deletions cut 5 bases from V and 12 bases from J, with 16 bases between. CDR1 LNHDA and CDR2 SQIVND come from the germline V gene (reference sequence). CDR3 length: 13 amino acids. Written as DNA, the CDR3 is TGTGCCAGTAGTCTTACCCCGGTGCGGGAACTGTTTTTT. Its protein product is CASSLTPVRELFF. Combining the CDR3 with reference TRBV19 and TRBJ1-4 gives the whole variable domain DGGITQSPKYLFRKEGQNVTLSCEQNLNHDAMYWYRQDPGQGLRLIYYSQIVNDFQKGDIAEGYSVSREKKESFPLTVTSAQKNPTAFYLCASSLTPVRELFFGSGTQLSVL.

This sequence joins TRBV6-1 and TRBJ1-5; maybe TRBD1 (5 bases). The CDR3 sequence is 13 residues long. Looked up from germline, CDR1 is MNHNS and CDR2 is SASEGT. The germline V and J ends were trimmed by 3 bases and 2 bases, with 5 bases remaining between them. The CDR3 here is CASSETGNQPQHF. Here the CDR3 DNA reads TGTGCCAGCAGTGAGACAGGCAATCAGCCCCAGCATTTT.

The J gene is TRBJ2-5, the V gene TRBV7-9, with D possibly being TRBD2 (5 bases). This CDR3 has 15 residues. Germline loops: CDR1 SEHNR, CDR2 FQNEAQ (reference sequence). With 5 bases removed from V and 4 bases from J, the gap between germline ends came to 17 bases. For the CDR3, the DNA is TGTGCCAGCAGCCTCAATTTCGGACTGGGAGAGACCCAGTACTTC. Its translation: CASSLNFGLGETQYF.

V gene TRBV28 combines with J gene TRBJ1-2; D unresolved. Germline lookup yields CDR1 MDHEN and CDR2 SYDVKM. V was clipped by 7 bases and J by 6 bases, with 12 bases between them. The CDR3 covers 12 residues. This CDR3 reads CASTMGVNGYTF. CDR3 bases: TGTGCCAGCACTATGGGAGTGAATGGCTACACCTTC.

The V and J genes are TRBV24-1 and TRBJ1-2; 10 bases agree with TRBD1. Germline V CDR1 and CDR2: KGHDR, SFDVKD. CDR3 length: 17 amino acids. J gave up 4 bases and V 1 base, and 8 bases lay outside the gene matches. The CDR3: CATSDFRTGGGIYGYTF. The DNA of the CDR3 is TGTGCCACCAGTGATTTCCGGACAGGGGGGGGAATCTATGGCTACACCTTC.

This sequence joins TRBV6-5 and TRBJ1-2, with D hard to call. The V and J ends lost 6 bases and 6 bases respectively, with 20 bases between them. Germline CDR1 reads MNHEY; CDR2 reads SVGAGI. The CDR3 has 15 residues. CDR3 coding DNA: TGTGCCAGCAGGACGCCACAGCCAGGCCCCCATGGCTACACCTTC. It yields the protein CASRTPQPGPHGYTF.

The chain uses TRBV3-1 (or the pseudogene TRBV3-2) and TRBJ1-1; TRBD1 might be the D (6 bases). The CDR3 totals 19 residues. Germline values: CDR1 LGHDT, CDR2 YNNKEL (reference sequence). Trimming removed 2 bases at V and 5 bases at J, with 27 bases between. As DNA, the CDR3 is TGTGCCAGCAGCCAACTCCTTCTCCTCGGGACACGGGAGGATACTGAAGCTTTCTTT. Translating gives CASSQLLLLGTREDTEAFF.

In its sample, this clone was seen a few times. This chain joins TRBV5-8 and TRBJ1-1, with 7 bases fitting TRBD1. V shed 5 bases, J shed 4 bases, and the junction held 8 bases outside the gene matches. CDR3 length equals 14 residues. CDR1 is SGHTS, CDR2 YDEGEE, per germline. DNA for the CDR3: TGTGCCAGCAGTAGGGGGCTGGTGAGCACTGAAGCTTTCTTT. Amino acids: CASSRGLVSTEAFF.

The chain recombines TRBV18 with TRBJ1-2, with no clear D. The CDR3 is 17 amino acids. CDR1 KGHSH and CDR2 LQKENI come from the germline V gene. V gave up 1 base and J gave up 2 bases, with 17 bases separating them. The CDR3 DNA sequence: TGTGCCAGCTCACCACAAGGCGTTTTCCTCTCGAACTATGGCTACACCTTC. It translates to CASSPQGVFLSNYGYTF.

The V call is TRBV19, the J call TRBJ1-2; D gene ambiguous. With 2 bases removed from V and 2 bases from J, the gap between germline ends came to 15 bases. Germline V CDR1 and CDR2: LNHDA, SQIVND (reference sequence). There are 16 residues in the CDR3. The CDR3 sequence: CASSILSPALNYGYTF. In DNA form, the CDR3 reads TGTGCCAGTAGTATATTATCCCCCGCCCTGAACTATGGCTACACCTTC.

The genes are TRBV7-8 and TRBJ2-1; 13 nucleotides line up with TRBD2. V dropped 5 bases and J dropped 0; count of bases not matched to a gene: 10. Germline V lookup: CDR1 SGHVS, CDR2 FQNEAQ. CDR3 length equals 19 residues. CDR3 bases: TGTGCCAGCAGCAGCTCGGGACTAGCGGGGCCCAGCTCCTACAATGAGCAGTTCTTC. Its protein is CASSSSGLAGPSSYNEQFF.

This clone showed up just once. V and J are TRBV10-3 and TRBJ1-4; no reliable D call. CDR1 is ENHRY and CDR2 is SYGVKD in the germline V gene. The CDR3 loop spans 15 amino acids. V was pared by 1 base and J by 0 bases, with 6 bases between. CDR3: CAISEFGTTNEKLFF. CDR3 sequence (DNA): TGTGCCATCAGTGAGTTTGGTACAACTAATGAAAAACTGTTTTTT.

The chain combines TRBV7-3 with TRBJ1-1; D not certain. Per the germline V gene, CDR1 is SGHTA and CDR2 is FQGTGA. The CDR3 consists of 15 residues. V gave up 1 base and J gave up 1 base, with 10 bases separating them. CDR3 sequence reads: CASSLRDTENTEAFF. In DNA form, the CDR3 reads TGTGCCAGCAGCTTAAGAGACACCGAGAACACTGAAGCTTTCTTT.

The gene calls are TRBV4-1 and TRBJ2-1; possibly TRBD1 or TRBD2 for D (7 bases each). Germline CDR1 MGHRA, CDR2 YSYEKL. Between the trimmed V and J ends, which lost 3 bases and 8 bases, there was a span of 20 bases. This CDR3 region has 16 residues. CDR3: CASSQLNREGTDEQFF. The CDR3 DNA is TGCGCCAGCAGCCAGCTGAACAGGGAGGGGACAGATGAGCAGTTCTTC.